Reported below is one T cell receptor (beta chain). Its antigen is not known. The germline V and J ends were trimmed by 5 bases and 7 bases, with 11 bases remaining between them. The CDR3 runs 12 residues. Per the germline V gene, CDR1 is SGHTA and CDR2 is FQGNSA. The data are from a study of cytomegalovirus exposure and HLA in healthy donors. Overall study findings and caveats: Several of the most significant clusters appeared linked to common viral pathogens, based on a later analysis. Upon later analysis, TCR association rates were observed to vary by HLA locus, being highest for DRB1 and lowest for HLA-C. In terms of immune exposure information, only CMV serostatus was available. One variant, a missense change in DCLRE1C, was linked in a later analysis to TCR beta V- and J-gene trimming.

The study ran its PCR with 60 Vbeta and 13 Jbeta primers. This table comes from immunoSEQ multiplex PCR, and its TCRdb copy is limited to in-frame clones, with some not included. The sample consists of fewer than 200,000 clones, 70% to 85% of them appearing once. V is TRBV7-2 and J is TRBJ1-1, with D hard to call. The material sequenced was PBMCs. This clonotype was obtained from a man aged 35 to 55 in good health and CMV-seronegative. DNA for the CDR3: TGTGCCAGCAGCCGGACTTTGGGTGAAGCTTTCTTT. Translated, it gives CASSRTLGEAFF.